The present TCR beta chain was sequenced within a study of Graves' ophthalmopathy and Graves' hyperthyroidism. The CDR3 runs 12 residues. After removal of 5 bases from V and 5 bases from J, the junction contained 2 bases not matched to a gene. CDR1 is DFQATT and CDR2 is SNEGSKA in the germline V gene (reference sequence). CDR3 regions of TCR beta were amplified from RNA transcripts. Investigators did first-round RT-PCR with HTBI primers, then second-round multiplex PCR. Each CDR3 protein is one row after TCRdb ran MiXCR on the multiplex PCR reads. This table holds around 1.1 million distinct CDR3 sequences, 35% to 40% found once.

Sequences were obtained from peripheral blood or thyroid tissue (not recorded which). The genes are TRBV20-1 and TRBJ1-5, with 8 bases matching TRBD1. The sequence came from an adult man with Graves' hyperthyroidism. The CDR3 loop is CSAGQGDQPQHF. CDR3 nucleotides: TGCAGTGCTGGACAGGGCGATCAGCCCCAGCATTTT.